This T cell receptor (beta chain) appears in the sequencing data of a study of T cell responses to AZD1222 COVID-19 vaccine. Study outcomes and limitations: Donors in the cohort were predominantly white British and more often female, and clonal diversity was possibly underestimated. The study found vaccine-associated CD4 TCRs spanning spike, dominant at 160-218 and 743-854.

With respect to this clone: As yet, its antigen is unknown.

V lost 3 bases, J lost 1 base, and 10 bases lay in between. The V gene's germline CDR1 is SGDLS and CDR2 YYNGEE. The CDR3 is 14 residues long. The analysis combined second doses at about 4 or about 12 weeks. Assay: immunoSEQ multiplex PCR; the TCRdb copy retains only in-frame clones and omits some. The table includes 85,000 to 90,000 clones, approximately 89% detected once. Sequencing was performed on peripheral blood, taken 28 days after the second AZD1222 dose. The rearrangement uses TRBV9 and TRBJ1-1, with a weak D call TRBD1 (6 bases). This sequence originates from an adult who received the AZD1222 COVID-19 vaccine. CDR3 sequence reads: CASSAGHGNTEAFF. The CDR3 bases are TGTGCCAGCAGCGCGGGACACGGGAACACTGAAGCTTTCTTT.